This passage covers 17 T cell receptor beta chains from one sample sequenced in a study of T cells in Graves' hyperthyroidism and ophthalmopathy. The TCR beta CDR3 regions underwent amplification using RNA transcripts as the source. The HTBI primer set was used in a first-round RT-PCR of the TCR CDR3. MiXCR, run by TCRdb on the multiplex PCR reads, gives a single entry per CDR3 protein. The sample lists around 520,000 distinct CDR3 sequences, around an eighth seen once, with roughly 17% in the top ten. Sequencing input: blood. Source of these receptors: a woman aged 18-35 years with Graves' hyperthyroidism.

Many counts were recorded for this clonotype. This sequence may be a read error, since a much larger clone differs from it by one base. The V gene is TRBV11-3, the J gene TRBJ2-5; 9 nucleotides match TRBD2. V shed 1 base and J 5 bases; nucleotides not matched to a gene: 5. This CDR3 region has 15 residues. The germline V gene encodes CDR1 SGHNT and CDR2 YENEEA. CDR3: CASSLGSTSGETQYF. The CDR3 nucleotides are TGTGCCAGCAGCTTAGGTAGCACTAGCGGGGAGACCCAGTACTTC.

The gene calls are TRBV27 and TRBJ1-5, with D perhaps TRBD1 (5 bases). The germline V gene encodes CDR1 MNHEY and CDR2 SMNVEV (reference sequence). V dropped 3 bases and J dropped 6 bases, with 9 bases sitting between them. The CDR3 covers 13 residues. The CDR3 nucleotides are TGTGCCAGCAGTTTCTTCGGGGGTCAGCCCCAGCATTTT. It translates to CASSFFGGQPQHF.

The V gene is TRBV28, the J gene TRBJ2-7; 8 bases agree with TRBD2. Germline CDR1 and CDR2: MDHEN and SYDVKM. Trimming cost V 2 bases and J 5 bases; bases outside gene matches: 17. CDR3 length equals 18 residues. CDR3 in DNA: TGTGCCAGCAGTTTACCGACCCCGGCGGGGGGCGAAATGGACGAGCAGTACTTC. The encoded protein is CASSLPTPAGGEMDEQYF.

There are a few counts of this clonotype. V and J are TRBV20-1 and TRBJ1-2; tentatively, D is TRBD1 (5 bases). The CDR3 runs 15 residues. The germline CDR1 and CDR2 sequences are DFQATT and SNEGSKA (reference sequence). The ends were cut back, 3 bases at V and 7 bases at J, with 21 bases in the middle. CDR3 nucleotides: TGCAGTGCTAGCTCAAAATTCAGGGCTTCTGGTGGCTACACCTTC. It yields the protein CSASSKFRASGGYTF.

This clonotype was observed at least ten times. V and J are TRBV7-9 and TRBJ2-1; D is ambiguous. Trimming shortened V by 2 bases and J by 2 bases, and 13 bases separated the two germline ends. CDR3 size: 16 residues. Germline V gives CDR1 SEHNR, CDR2 FQNEAQ (reference sequence). CDR3 DNA: TGTGCCAGCAGCTTAATTGGGGTAGACCCCTACAATGAGCAGTTCTTC. This codes for CASSLIGVDPYNEQFF.

This clonotype was seen more than once but under ten times. The rearrangement joins TRBV20-1 to TRBJ1-2, with a tentative D call TRBD1 (5 bases). Germline CDR1 DFQATT, CDR2 SNEGSKA (reference sequence). The CDR3 runs 11 residues. The V gene lost 0 bases and the J gene lost 8 bases, with 7 bases spanning the gap. DNA for the CDR3: TGCAGTGCTAGAGAGGGGCGCGGCTACACCTTC. Amino acid sequence: CSAREGRGYTF.

This clonotype has at least ten counts. The rearrangement uses TRBV27 and TRBJ2-7; no reliable D call. The V end was cut by 0 bases, the J end by 1 base, with 10 bases between. CDR3 size: 15 residues. Looked up from germline, CDR1 is MNHEY and CDR2 is SMNVEV (reference sequence). The CDR3 reads CASSLSSANSYEQYV. CDR3 sequence (DNA): TGTGCCAGCAGTTTATCCAGCGCAAATTCCTACGAGCAGTACGTC.

This clonotype was recorded many times. The CDR3 is CAISWGNYGYTF. The CDR3 DNA follows: TGTGCCATCAGTTGGGGGAACTATGGCTACACCTTC. This chain links TRBV10-3 with TRBJ1-2, with TRBD1 as a possible D gene (5 bases). Per the germline V gene, CDR1 is ENHRY and CDR2 is SYGVKD. This CDR3 region has 12 residues. V lost 5 bases, J lost 2 bases, and 6 bases lay in between.

In its sample, this clonotype was seen a few times. This chain uses TRBV4-1 with TRBJ2-4; D is perhaps TRBD1 (5 bases). The CDR3 runs to 18 residues. Germline CDR1 reads MGHRA; CDR2 reads YSYEKL. Trimming stripped 0 bases from V and 1 base from J, with 16 bases between. The CDR3 nucleotides read TGCGCCAGCAGCCAAGAAAGCGCAGGGTCTGTGGCCAAAAACATTCAGTACTTC. The encoded protein is CASSQESAGSVAKNIQYF.

The sample holds many counts of this clonotype. The genes are TRBV6-2 or TRBV6-3 and TRBJ1-2; no clear D. CDR3 length equals 12 residues. V lost 2 bases and J lost 5, with 6 bases in between. Per the germline V gene, CDR1 is MNHEY and CDR2 is SVGEGT. CDR3 amino acids: CASSYLRYGYTF. Here the CDR3 DNA reads TGTGCCAGCAGTTACCTTCGGTATGGCTACACCTTC.

This clonotype came up once. CDR3 protein: CASSPEQVSYEQYF. CDR3 DNA sequence: TGTGCCAGCAGCCCTGAGCAGGTCTCCTACGAGCAGTACTTC. This chain connects TRBV5-4 to TRBJ2-7; no clear D. There are 14 residues in the CDR3. Germline V gene data show CDR1 as SGHNT and CDR2 as YYREEE (reference sequence). With 4 bases removed from V and 0 bases from J, the gap between germline ends came to 11 bases.

The chain links TRBV7-9 to TRBJ1-2; weak D call: TRBD1 (5 bases). The CDR3 loop spans 15 amino acids. Per germline, CDR1 SEHNR and CDR2 FQNEAQ (reference sequence). Trimming took off 5 bases at V and 3 bases at J, with 16 bases between the two ends. CDR3 nucleotide sequence: TGTGCCAGCAGCCCTCAGTGGGGCAAGGACTATGGCTACACCTTC. Translation: CASSPQWGKDYGYTF. Full variable domain (outside the CDR3, taken from reference TRBV7-9 and TRBJ1-2): DTGVSQNPRHKITKRGQNVTFRCDPISEHNRLYWYRQTLGQGPEFLTYFQNEAQLEKSRLLSDRFSAERPKGSFSTLEIQRTEQGDSAMYLCASSPQWGKDYGYTFGSGTRLTVV.

This clonotype has a count of ten or more. The chain combines TRBV7-2 with TRBJ2-1; tentatively, D is TRBD1 or TRBD2 (5 bases each). CDR1 is SGHTA, CDR2 FQGNSA, per germline. Deletions cut 0 bases from V and 3 bases from J, with 15 bases between. The CDR3 is made up of 17 amino acids. The CDR3 region is CASSLARDQLGYNEQFF. In nucleotides, the CDR3 is TGTGCCAGCAGCTTAGCACGGGACCAACTAGGCTACAATGAGCAGTTCTTC.

Here the CDR3 reads CASSFSSGLDGYTF. In nucleotides, the CDR3 is TGTGCCAGCAGCTTCTCCAGTGGACTCGATGGCTACACCTTC. The rearrangement joins TRBV11-2 to TRBJ1-2; D gene unclear. CDR3 length: 14 residues. The germline gives CDR1 SGHAT, CDR2 FQNNGV. V lost 3 bases to trimming and J lost 6 bases, with 14 bases between them.

Ten or more counts support this clonotype. The chain recombines TRBV3-1 with TRBJ2-2; 8 bases align to TRBD1. V was pared by 6 bases and J by 5 bases, with 8 bases of the junction left unmatched. The CDR3 covers 15 residues. CDR1 LGHDT and CDR2 YNNKEL come from the germline V gene (reference sequence). The CDR3: CASRGDRGITGELFF. CDR3 sequence (DNA): TGTGCCAGCAGGGGCGACAGGGGAATAACCGGGGAGCTGTTTTTT. The entire variable domain, with the rest obtained from reference TRBV3-1 and TRBJ2-2, is as follows: DTAVSQTPKYLVTQMGNDKSIKCEQNLGHDTMYWYKQDSKKFLKIMFSYNNKELIINETVPNRFSPKSPDKAHLNLHINSLELGDSAVYFCASRGDRGITGELFFGEGSRLTVL.

This clonotype was detected many times. CDR3 sequence reads: CASSQFRPGRVHNNEQFF. The CDR3 DNA reads as TGTGCCAGCAGCCAATTCAGGCCAGGGAGGGTTCATAACAATGAGCAGTTCTTC. This chain uses TRBV27 with TRBJ2-1; the match to TRBD2 covers 7 bases. This CDR3 has 18 amino acids. The germline CDR1 and CDR2 sequences are MNHEY and SMNVEV (reference sequence). J gave up 5 bases and V 6 bases, and 19 bases lay outside the gene matches.

This clonotype was recorded at least ten times. This chain connects TRBV6-1 to TRBJ1-2; no firm D call. Germline-derived CDR1 and CDR2 are MNHNS and SASEGT. This CDR3 comprises 13 residues. Trimming removed 6 bases from V and 0 bases from J, with 8 bases in between. CDR3 residues: CASRMDPNYGYTF. Written as DNA, the CDR3 is TGTGCCAGCAGGATGGATCCTAACTATGGCTACACCTTC.